This entry lists 32 T cell receptor beta chains sequenced from one sample in a study of blood T cell repertoires in COVID-19. Repertoires were generated with immunoSEQ multiplex PCR, while TCRdb's copy carries only in-frame clones and drops some. The sample lists some 300,000 clones; about nine tenths were seen once. The specimen sequenced was peripheral blood. The receptors originated from a woman in her twenties or thirties who had recovered from COVID-19.

The chain has TRBV10-3 and TRBJ2-1; possible D gene TRBD1, 5 bases. The CDR3 has 16 amino acids. Trimming pared 5 bases from V and 4 bases from J, leaving 18 bases between. Germline CDR1 reads ENHRY; CDR2 reads SYGVKD. CDR3 bases: TGTGCCATCAGTCCTGAAAGGACACCCAAATACAATGAGCAGTTCTTC. It encodes CAISPERTPKYNEQFF.

The rearrangement uses TRBV3-1 (or the pseudogene TRBV3-2) and TRBJ1-2; 9 nucleotides line up with TRBD1. The junction had 24 bases not matched to a gene; V was cut back by 0 bases and J by 4 bases. This CDR3 contains 22 residues. Germline V gene lookup returns CDR1 LGHDT and CDR2 YNNKEL (reference sequence). The CDR3 bases are TGTGCCAGCAGCCAAGACTCCGGACAGGGGCTGCTGACTAGGGGGCTCGGCTATGGCTACACCTTC. Protein: CASSQDSGQGLLTRGLGYGYTF.

The chain links TRBV30 to TRBJ1-1; maybe TRBD1 (5 bases). The CDR3 runs to 12 residues. V shed 3 bases and J shed 7 bases, with 12 bases lying between them. Germline loops: CDR1 GTSNPN, CDR2 SVGIG (reference sequence). The CDR3 sequence: CAWSPHDSEAFF. As DNA, the CDR3 is TGTGCCTGGAGCCCACACGACAGTGAAGCTTTCTTT.

The rearrangement uses TRBV2 and TRBJ2-5; D possibly corresponds to TRBD1 (5 bases). Trimming left V 2 bases short and J 2 bases short, with 9 bases between. The CDR3 is made up of 14 amino acids. CDR1 SNHLY and CDR2 FYNNEI come from the germline V gene. The CDR3 DNA reads TGTGCCAGCAGTGAATGGGCAGGGCAAGAGACCCAGTACTTC. This codes for CASSEWAGQETQYF. The full variable domain, its missing parts supplied by reference TRBV2 and TRBJ2-5, is EPEVTQTPSHQVTQMGQEVILRCVPISNHLYFYWYRQILGQKVEFLVSFYNNEISEKSEIFDDQFSVERPDGSNFTLKIRSTKLEDSAMYFCASSEWAGQETQYFGPGTRLLVL.

The chain links TRBV2 to TRBJ1-6; D is uncertain. The germline gives CDR1 SNHLY, CDR2 FYNNEI. Trimming removed 9 bases at V and 0 bases at J, with 6 bases between. The CDR3 contains 13 residues. CDR3 amino acids: CASQASYNSPLHF. The CDR3 DNA sequence: TGTGCCAGTCAGGCCTCCTATAATTCACCCCTCCACTTT.

This chain connects TRBV6-2 or TRBV6-3 to TRBJ2-7, with 11 bases lining up with TRBD1. This CDR3 has 18 residues. Germline assignment: CDR1 MNHEY and CDR2 SVGEGT. Trimming took 4 bases from V and 1 from J; bases not matched to a gene: 12. The DNA of the CDR3 is TGTGCCAGCAGTTCCCTCGGACAGGGGGCGCATCGGTCCTACGAGCAGTACTTC. It is translated as CASSSLGQGAHRSYEQYF.

The chain uses TRBV28 and TRBJ2-7; tentatively, D is TRBD2 (5 bases). V lost 4 bases and J 4 bases, leaving 14 bases between the germline ends. The germline CDR1 and CDR2 sequences are MDHEN and SYDVKM. The CDR3 spans 14 residues. CDR3 DNA: TGTGCCAGCAGTTCGCTAGCCACAGATTACGAGCAGTACTTC. Translation: CASSSLATDYEQYF.

V usage is TRBV9 and J usage is TRBJ2-3, with D unclear. V dropped 4 bases and J dropped 2 bases, with 5 bases sitting between them. The CDR3 consists of 12 residues. Germline loops: CDR1 SGDLS, CDR2 YYNGEE. The CDR3 DNA sequence: TGTGCCAGCAGCATCTCCACAGATACGCAGTATTTT. Its protein is CASSISTDTQYF.

The chain couples TRBV7-2 to TRBJ1-2; TRBD1 aligns across 9 bases. V gave up 5 bases and J gave up 3 bases; unmatched junction bases: 7. Germline values: CDR1 SGHTA, CDR2 FQGNSA. This CDR3 is 15 amino acids long. Here the CDR3 reads CASSTNRGRDYGYTF. The CDR3 region has the DNA TGTGCCAGCAGCACCAACAGGGGGCGCGACTATGGCTACACCTTC.

The J gene is TRBJ1-5, the V gene TRBV27; the D gene is possibly TRBD1 (6 bases). Germline CDR1 MNHEY, CDR2 SMNVEV (reference sequence). Trimming left V 2 bases short and J 1 base short, with 6 bases between. The CDR3 runs to 14 residues. The CDR3 DNA reads as TGTGCCAGCAGTTTACAGGGGAGCAATCAGCCCCAGCATTTT. Amino acids: CASSLQGSNQPQHF.

The chain recombines TRBV10-3 with TRBJ1-2, with 7 bases identical to TRBD1. Germline loops: CDR1 ENHRY, CDR2 SYGVKD. V lost 2 bases to trimming and J lost 6 bases; unmatched junction nucleotides: 9. This CDR3 spans 15 amino acids. The CDR3 reads CAISERGGQADGYTF. The CDR3 bases are TGTGCCATCAGTGAGAGGGGTGGACAGGCCGATGGCTACACCTTC.

The chain recombines TRBV30 with TRBJ1-3; 7 bases fit TRBD1. In germline, CDR1 is GTSNPN, CDR2 SVGIG (reference sequence). This CDR3 contains 15 residues. The V and J ends lost 5 bases and 4 bases, in that order; junction bases with no gene match: 11. CDR3 DNA: TGTGCCTGGCAGAGGATACCGGGACAGGGAAACACCATATATTTT. It translates to CAWQRIPGQGNTIYF. Based on the CDR3 plus reference TRBV30 and TRBJ1-3, the full variable domain is SQTIHQWPATLVQPVGSPLSLECTVEGTSNPNLYWYRQAAGRGLQLLFYSVGIGQISSEVPQNLSASRPQDRQFILSSKKLLLSDSGFYLCAWQRIPGQGNTIYFGEGSWLTVV.

The chain joins TRBV5-1 to TRBJ2-5, with 7 positions matching TRBD2. The junction had 10 bases not matched to a gene; V was cut back by 3 bases and J by 5 bases. Germline assignment: CDR1 SGHRS and CDR2 YFSETQ. The CDR3 loop spans 15 amino acids. The CDR3 here is CASSWDYQTGETQYF. Written as DNA, the CDR3 is TGCGCCAGCAGCTGGGACTATCAAACGGGGGAGACCCAGTACTTC. Full variable domain (outside the CDR3, taken from reference TRBV5-1 and TRBJ2-5): KAGVTQTPRYLIKTRGQQVTLSCSPISGHRSVSWYQQTPGQGLQFLFEYFSETQRNKGNFPGRFSGRQFSNSRSEMNVSTLELGDSALYLCASSWDYQTGETQYFGPGTRLLVL.

The CDR3 spells CASSLTGDQPQHF. The CDR3 coding sequence is TGTGCCAGCAGCTTAACAGGGGATCAGCCCCAGCATTTT. This sequence joins TRBV7-8 and TRBJ1-5; TRBD1 agrees at 7 bases. The ends lost 2 bases at V and 5 bases at J; junction bases unmatched: 0. In germline, CDR1 is SGHVS, CDR2 FQNEAQ. This CDR3 is 13 amino acids long. The entire variable domain, with the rest obtained from reference TRBV7-8 and TRBJ1-5, is as follows: GAGVSQSPRYKVAKRGQDVALRCDPISGHVSLFWYQQALGQGPEFLTYFQNEAQLDKSGLPSDRFFAERPEGSVSTLKIQRTQQEDSAVYLCASSLTGDQPQHFGDGTRLSIL.

This chain joins TRBV3-1 (or the pseudogene TRBV3-2) and TRBJ2-1; no reliable D call. With 1 base removed from V and 8 bases from J, the gap between germline ends came to 3 bases. Germline V lookup: CDR1 LGHDT, CDR2 YNNKEL (reference sequence). This CDR3 is 11 amino acids long. CDR3 in amino acids: CASSQADEQFF. In nucleotides, the CDR3 is TGTGCCAGCAGCCAAGCGGATGAGCAGTTCTTC.

The CDR3 nucleotides are TGCGCCAGCAGCTTGAGTGGAGGTGAGCAGTTCTTC. Amino acids: CASSLSGGEQFF. The chain couples TRBV5-1 to TRBJ2-1; D possibly corresponds to TRBD2 (5 bases). The CDR3 length is 12 residues. V was pared by 1 base and J by 9 bases, with 8 bases between. Germline CDR1 and CDR2: SGHRS and YFSETQ.

This chain connects TRBV2 to TRBJ2-1; D gene uncertain. CDR1 and CDR2 (germline): SNHLY, FYNNEI. This CDR3 comprises 11 residues. V lost 6 bases and J 5 bases, leaving 5 bases between the germline ends. CDR3 nucleotide sequence: TGTGCCAGCAGGGCCGACAATGAGCAGTTCTTC. Protein product: CASRADNEQFF. The full variable domain, in which reference TRBV2 and TRBJ2-1 provide the parts outside the CDR3, is EPEVTQTPSHQVTQMGQEVILRCVPISNHLYFYWYRQILGQKVEFLVSFYNNEISEKSEIFDDQFSVERPDGSNFTLKIRSTKLEDSAMYFCASRADNEQFFGPGTRLTVL.

This chain connects TRBV7-9 to TRBJ1-5, with no clear D. This CDR3 has 13 residues. Germline V gives CDR1 SEHNR, CDR2 FQNEAQ (reference sequence). V was trimmed by 2 bases and J by 2 bases, leaving 4 bases between them. The DNA of the CDR3 is TGTGCCAGCAGCTTATTCGGCAATCAGCCCCAGCATTTT. This gives the protein CASSLFGNQPQHF.

This chain links TRBV6-5 with TRBJ1-3, with 8 nucleotides matching TRBD1. Germline V gives CDR1 MNHEY, CDR2 SVGAGI. Trimming took 8 bases from V and 8 from J; bases not matched to a gene: 5. This CDR3 has 12 residues. As DNA, the CDR3 is TGTGCCAGCCGACAGGGGTTGGACACCATATATTTT. This gives the protein CASRQGLDTIYF.

This clone was counted once. The V gene is TRBV3-1 (or the pseudogene TRBV3-2), the J gene TRBJ1-4; D is unclear. This CDR3 has 12 residues. With 2 bases removed from V and 10 bases from J, the gap between germline ends came to 8 bases. Germline V gene data show CDR1 as LGHDT and CDR2 as YNNKEL (reference sequence). CDR3 nucleotide sequence: TGTGCCAGCAGCCAACCACGAGGAAAACTGTTTTTT. As protein: CASSQPRGKLFF.

This CDR3 reads CASSQGQGQETQYF. CDR3 nucleotides: TGTGCCAGCAGCCAGGGACAGGGGCAAGAGACCCAGTACTTC. The rearrangement joins TRBV16 to TRBJ2-5, with 10 bases fitting TRBD1. With 3 bases clipped from V and 2 bases from J, the junction kept 0 bases outside the gene matches. There are 14 residues in the CDR3. Germline-derived CDR1 and CDR2 are KGHSY and FQNENV.

The gene calls are TRBV2 and TRBJ2-7, with TRBD2 as a possible D gene (6 bases). This CDR3 comprises 14 residues. Germline CDR1 is SNHLY and CDR2 is FYNNEI. Deletions cut 4 bases from V and 7 bases from J, with 17 bases between. DNA for the CDR3: TGTGCCAGCAGTGTCGGGCGGGGCTCGGGTGAGCAGTACTTC. This encodes CASSVGRGSGEQYF.

V is TRBV6-2 or TRBV6-3 and J is TRBJ1-5, with 8 bases identical to TRBD1. V trimming: 5 bases; J trimming: 0 bases; junction bases outside the gene matches: 12. This CDR3 contains 18 residues. CDR1 and CDR2 from the germline V gene are MNHEY and SVGEGT. CDR3 amino acids: CASSTDRAAAFSNQPQHF. The CDR3, as DNA: TGTGCCAGCAGTACGGACAGGGCCGCGGCATTTAGCAATCAGCCCCAGCATTTT.

The chain links TRBV7-2 to TRBJ2-1; 10 nucleotides agree with TRBD2. The CDR3 covers 15 residues. V lost 5 bases to trimming and J lost 8 bases; unmatched junction nucleotides: 9. The germline CDR1 and CDR2 sequences are SGHTA and FQGNSA. The CDR3 coding sequence is TGTGCCAGCAGCCCCAGCGGGGGGGCGTTTGATGAGCAGTTCTTC. It codes for CASSPSGGAFDEQFF.

This sequence joins TRBV24-1 and TRBJ1-1; TRBD1 agrees at 9 bases. This CDR3 comprises 17 residues. Germline V gives CDR1 KGHDR, CDR2 SFDVKD. V lost 4 bases to trimming and J lost 0 bases; unmatched junction nucleotides: 8. In nucleotides, the CDR3 is TGTGCCACCAGTGAAACCCCGGGACAGGGAGTGAACACTGAAGCTTTCTTT. Translation gives CATSETPGQGVNTEAFF.

The chain recombines TRBV19 with TRBJ1-4; D perhaps matches TRBD1 (6 bases). This CDR3 has 15 residues. Trimming removed 3 bases at V and 8 bases at J, with 16 bases between. Germline assignment: CDR1 LNHDA and CDR2 SQIVND (reference sequence). The CDR3 reads CASSISAQGGEKLFF. For the CDR3, the DNA is TGTGCCAGTAGTATCTCGGCACAGGGCGGGGAAAAACTGTTTTTT.

A remark on this clone: This sample includes further DNA sequences coding for the same CDR3. The rearrangement links TRBV9 to TRBJ1-2, with a tentative D call TRBD1 (6 bases). Deletions cut 4 bases from V and 6 bases from J, with 25 bases between. The V gene's germline CDR1 is SGDLS and CDR2 YYNGEE. This CDR3 has 17 amino acids. CDR3 protein: CASSHAPGQGWSDGYTF. CDR3 nucleotide sequence: TGTGCCAGCAGCCACGCTCCGGGACAAGGGTGGAGTGATGGCTACACCTTC. Full variable domain (missing parts from reference TRBV9 and TRBJ1-2): DSGVTQTPKHLITATGQRVTLRCSPRSGDLSVYWYQQSLDQGLQFLIQYYNGEERAKGNILERFSAQQFPDLHSELNLSSLELGDSALYFCASSHAPGQGWSDGYTFGSGTRLTVV.

This clone occurred once. The J gene is TRBJ1-3, the V gene TRBV18, with D unclear. Trimming took 3 bases from V and 0 from J, leaving 15 bases between them. CDR3 length: 17 residues. Germline V lookup: CDR1 KGHSH, CDR2 LQKENI. This CDR3 is CASSPSQVGASGNTIYF. The CDR3 nucleotides read TGTGCCAGCTCACCTAGTCAAGTAGGAGCCTCTGGAAACACCATATATTTT.

The chain combines TRBV27 with TRBJ2-5; a weak D match, TRBD2 (5 bases). The length of the CDR3 is 14 residues. Germline-derived CDR1 and CDR2 are MNHEY and SMNVEV (reference sequence). The V and J ends lost 1 base and 5 bases respectively, with 11 bases between them. CDR3 residues: CASSLLASLETQYF. CDR3 DNA: TGTGCCAGCAGTTTATTGGCTAGCTTGGAGACCCAGTACTTC.

J is TRBJ2-3 and V is TRBV6-5; D is possibly TRBD1 (6 bases). Per germline, CDR1 MNHEY and CDR2 SVGAGI. The ends were cut back, 7 bases at V and 3 bases at J, with 14 bases in the middle. The CDR3 runs to 14 residues. The CDR3 here is CASKENRVTDTQYF. In DNA, the CDR3 is TGTGCCAGCAAGGAAAACAGGGTTACAGATACGCAGTATTTT.

The rearrangement joins TRBV3-1 (or the pseudogene TRBV3-2) to TRBJ1-2, with D uncertain. The germline V gene encodes CDR1 LGHDT and CDR2 YNNKEL (reference sequence). The CDR3 length is 12 residues. Trimming shortened V by 2 bases and J by 10 bases, and 11 bases separated the two germline ends. As DNA, the CDR3 is TGTGCCAGCAGCCAAATCAGAGGCGACTACACCTTC. It translates to CASSQIRGDYTF.

This chain connects TRBV7-6 to TRBJ2-7; D gene unclear. Germline V lookup: CDR1 SGHVS, CDR2 FNYEAQ. The CDR3 consists of 15 residues. Trimming stripped 3 bases from V and 1 base from J, with 13 bases between. CDR3 DNA sequence: TGTGCCAGCAGCTTGTCCCCCGGAGAGTCCTACGAGCAGTACTTC. Residues: CASSLSPGESYEQYF.